This T cell receptor beta chain was identified during a study of PD-L1 blockade in urothelial cancer. Study as a whole: Blood analysis took place 3 weeks (second dose) and 6 weeks after treatment start.

Clones were read by immunoSEQ multiplex PCR, and TCRdb kept only the in-frame ones, dropping some. The sample lists 45,000 to 50,000 clones, approximately 90% occurring once. The CDR3 spans 19 residues. The ends were cut back, 8 bases at V and 7 bases at J, with 33 bases in the middle. Germline values: CDR1 MNHEY, CDR2 SMNVEV (reference sequence). This chain joins TRBV27 and TRBJ2-1; tentative D call: TRBD2 (5 bases). The sample consisted of PBMCs, taken around atezolizumab (anti-PD-L1) treatment. The receptor comes from a man older than 75 with urothelial cancer. CDR3 amino acids: CASSSDLAVLRALGNEQFF. In DNA form, the CDR3 reads TGTGCCAGCTCGTCGGATCTAGCAGTTCTCCGGGCCCTCGGGAATGAGCAGTTCTTC.